These 20 T cell receptor beta chains were sequenced from one sample in a study of cytomegalovirus exposure and HLA in healthy donors. Researchers ran the PCR with 60 Vbeta and 13 Jbeta primers. The repertoire was sequenced with immunoSEQ multiplex PCR; TCRdb's copy has only in-frame clones and lacks some. The sample carries some 160,000 clones, about 85% recorded once. Sequenced material: PBMCs. The receptors come from a man aged 50-59 years in good health and CMV-seropositive.

The chain has TRBV6-1 and TRBJ1-2; possibly TRBD1 for D (6 bases). V shed 6 bases and J shed 3 bases, with 14 bases lying between them. The CDR3 is made up of 14 amino acids. CDR1 and CDR2 from the germline V gene are MNHNS and SASEGT. Written as DNA, the CDR3 is TGTGCCAGCAGGGTAATAGAGGGGGACTATGGCTACACCTTC. This gives the protein CASRVIEGDYGYTF.

The J gene is TRBJ2-2, the V gene TRBV7-8; unclear D gene. Trimming pared 4 bases from V and 6 bases from J, leaving 6 bases between. This CDR3 region has 12 residues. CDR1 is SGHVS, CDR2 FQNEAQ, per germline. The CDR3 DNA reads as TGTGCCAGCAGCTCCGAGGCCGGGGAGCTGTTTTTT. Translated, it gives CASSSEAGELFF.

This chain links TRBV7-6 with TRBJ1-5, with a possible D match to TRBD1 (5 bases). CDR1 SGHVS and CDR2 FNYEAQ come from the germline V gene. With 1 base removed from V and 9 bases from J, the gap between germline ends came to 10 bases. This CDR3 comprises 13 residues. The CDR3: CASSLGGERPQHF. The CDR3 DNA reads TGTGCCAGCAGCTTAGGGGGGGAGCGGCCCCAGCATTTT.

The chain uses TRBV4-2 and TRBJ1-5, with a tentative D call TRBD1 (6 bases). The length of the CDR3 is 15 residues. In germline, CDR1 is LGHNA, CDR2 YNFKEQ. Trimming stripped 1 base from V and 4 bases from J, with 11 bases between. As DNA, the CDR3 is TGTGCCAGCAGCCAAGTGTTTACAGGGAATCAGCCCCAGCATTTT. Protein: CASSQVFTGNQPQHF.

The chain carries TRBV25-1 and TRBJ1-1; perhaps TRBD1 as D (5 bases). Germline-derived CDR1 and CDR2 are MGHDK and SYGVNS. There are 12 residues in the CDR3. V was pared by 3 bases and J by 11 bases, with 13 bases between. The CDR3 here is CASSDLGGYAFF. The CDR3 bases are TGTGCCAGCAGTGACCTGGGGGGGTACGCTTTCTTT. Complete variable domain (other parts from reference TRBV25-1 and TRBJ1-1): EADIYQTPRYLVIGTGKKITLECSQTMGHDKMYWYQQDPGMELHLIHYSYGVNSTEKGDLSSESTVSRIRTEHFPLTLESARPSHTSQYLCASSDLGGYAFFGQGTRLTVV.

The gene calls are TRBV14 and TRBJ1-1; TRBD1 matches at 9 bases. CDR1 SGHDN and CDR2 FVKESK come from the germline V gene. V lost 3 bases to trimming and J lost 5 bases; unmatched junction nucleotides: 7. The CDR3 sequence is 15 residues long. The CDR3 DNA sequence: TGTGCCAGCAGCCACCGCCGGGACAGGGTTACTGAAGCTTTCTTT. Residues: CASSHRRDRVTEAFF.

This clone was counted between two and nine times. This chain uses TRBV7-8 with TRBJ2-7; TRBD2 agrees at 7 bases. The CDR3 length is 17 residues. V dropped 4 bases and J dropped 3; count of bases not matched to a gene: 15. CDR1 and CDR2 (germline): SGHVS, FQNEAQ. This CDR3 is CASSSLARTRASYEQYF. Written as DNA, the CDR3 is TGTGCCAGCAGCTCGCTAGCCCGGACTAGAGCCAGCTACGAGCAGTACTTC. Using reference TRBV7-8 and TRBJ2-7 for the parts outside the CDR3, the full variable domain is GAGVSQSPRYKVAKRGQDVALRCDPISGHVSLFWYQQALGQGPEFLTYFQNEAQLDKSGLPSDRFFAERPEGSVSTLKIQRTQQEDSAVYLCASSSLARTRASYEQYFGPGTRLTVT.

V gene TRBV5-1 combines with J gene TRBJ1-2; D is possibly TRBD1 (5 bases). Germline V gives CDR1 SGHRS, CDR2 YFSETQ. Deletions cut 0 bases from V and 3 bases from J, with 12 bases between. The CDR3 runs 15 residues. DNA for the CDR3: TGCGCCAGCAGCTTGGGACAGAGGAATGACTATGGCTACACCTTC. Encoded protein: CASSLGQRNDYGYTF.

The DNA for the CDR3 is TGTGCCAGCAGCGTGGACAGCTACGAGCAGTACTTC. Translation gives CASSVDSYEQYF. The J gene is TRBJ2-7, the V gene TRBV5-6, with D perhaps TRBD1 (6 bases). This CDR3 comprises 12 residues. V lost 4 bases, J lost 3 bases, and 8 bases lay in between. CDR1 is SGHDT, CDR2 YYEEEE, per germline.

This clone has just a few counts. J is TRBJ2-2 and V is TRBV6-1; 12 bases line up with TRBD2. This CDR3 is 16 amino acids long. CDR1 and CDR2 from the germline V gene are MNHNS and SASEGT. V lost 3 bases to trimming and J lost 5 bases; unmatched junction nucleotides: 4. CDR3 nucleotides: TGTGCCAGCAGTGACCGCGGACTAGCGGGAACCGGGGAGCTGTTTTTT. It codes for CASSDRGLAGTGELFF.

This chain connects TRBV25-1 to TRBJ2-7; D is possibly TRBD2 (6 bases). The germline CDR1 and CDR2 sequences are MGHDK and SYGVNS. CDR3 length equals 15 residues. V was shortened by 6 bases and J by 1 base, with 16 bases between the two germline ends. The CDR3 sequence: CASSPGLTSSYEQYF. The CDR3 DNA reads TGTGCCAGCAGCCCGGGACTCACTTCATCCTACGAGCAGTACTTC.

Remarks on this clone: A junction end diverges from the germline sequence, so it may reflect a read error. V gene TRBV7-7 combines with J gene TRBJ2-5; 7 bases agree with TRBD1. The germline V gene encodes CDR1 SSHAT and CDR2 FNYEAQ (reference sequence). The CDR3 is made up of 15 amino acids. CDR3 residues: CASSLGAAGGETQYF. In nucleotides, the CDR3 is TGTGCTAGCAGCCTAGGGGCGGCAGGGGGAGAGACCCAGTACTTC.

The chain couples TRBV29-1 to TRBJ2-1; TRBD1 aligns across 10 bases. This CDR3 has 14 amino acids. The germline V gene has CDR1 SQVTM and CDR2 ANQGSEA. V was clipped by 7 bases and J by 1 base; unmatched bases: 4. The CDR3 DNA reads as TGCAGCGCCTTGGACAGGGGGTCCTACAATGAGCAGTTCTTC. Residues: CSALDRGSYNEQFF.

The rearrangement links TRBV27 to TRBJ2-5; TRBD1 matches 8 bases. Germline CDR1 MNHEY, CDR2 SMNVEV (reference sequence). V was pared by 6 bases and J by 2 bases, with 11 bases of the junction left unmatched. The CDR3 has 16 amino acids. DNA for the CDR3: TGTGCCAGCAGGTCCGACAGGGGCCGAGTACAAGAGACCCAGTACTTC. Protein sequence: CASRSDRGRVQETQYF.

This clone was detected once. The V and J genes are TRBV18 and TRBJ2-7, with 10 bases aligning to TRBD1. This CDR3 is 16 amino acids long. Germline V CDR1 and CDR2: KGHSH, LQKENI. Trimming took 1 base from V and 1 from J; bases not matched to a gene: 4. DNA of the CDR3: TGTGCCAGCTCACCACTTCTGGGACAGGGGTCCTACGAGCAGTACTTC. This codes for CASSPLLGQGSYEQYF.

This chain connects TRBV29-1 to TRBJ1-5; D gene ambiguous. Germline V lookup: CDR1 SQVTM, CDR2 ANQGSEA. The CDR3 is 13 residues long. Deletions cut 4 bases from V and 0 bases from J, with 7 bases between. Written as DNA, the CDR3 is TGCAGCGTTGGAGGGTATAGCAATCAGCCCCAGCATTTT. Translation: CSVGGYSNQPQHF.

The chain links TRBV6-5 to TRBJ2-7, with D possibly being TRBD2 (6 bases). Deletions cut 7 bases from V and 7 bases from J, with 11 bases between. CDR3 length: 11 amino acids. CDR1 and CDR2 from the germline V gene are MNHEY and SVGAGI. The CDR3 sequence is CASKGTGEQYF. CDR3 in DNA: TGTGCCAGCAAGGGGACTGGGGAGCAGTACTTC.

The chain carries TRBV7-9 and TRBJ2-3; D perhaps matches TRBD2 (5 bases). The CDR3 covers 13 residues. V lost 5 bases, J lost 10 bases, and 16 bases lay in between. Germline-derived CDR1 and CDR2 are SEHNR and FQNEAQ (reference sequence). The CDR3 sequence is CASSPETKEAQYF. The CDR3 DNA reads TGTGCCAGCAGCCCCGAGACTAAAGAGGCGCAGTATTTT.

V gene TRBV18 combines with J gene TRBJ1-2; tentative D call: TRBD1 (6 bases). The CDR3 totals 16 residues. Trimming removed 3 bases at V and 4 bases at J, with 18 bases between. Germline CDR1 and CDR2: KGHSH and LQKENI. The CDR3 region is CASSPRDTRRAYGYTF. The CDR3 DNA reads as TGTGCCAGCTCACCTCGGGACACCCGGCGGGCCTATGGCTACACCTTC.

V and J are TRBV9 and TRBJ2-7; 10 nucleotides agree with TRBD2. With V trimmed by 0 bases and J by 6 bases, 3 bases remained unmatched. Per germline, CDR1 SGDLS and CDR2 YYNGEE. The CDR3 runs to 14 residues. The CDR3 DNA is TGTGCCAGCAGCGTAGTAGCGGGAGGTTCCGAGCAGTACTTC. It is translated as CASSVVAGGSEQYF.